This TCR beta chain was retrieved from a study of T cells after yellow fever vaccination (dated by TCRdb to between 2017 and 2020). Regarding the study in general: Libraries from fractions with low cell numbers were prepared with the SMART-Seq v4 Ultra Low Input RNA kit. Two healthy male donors, one aged 18 to 30 and one aged 30 to 40 years, made up the cohort. Bulk PBMC replicates and cell subsets were isolated from blood drawn at multiple timepoints before and after both primary and secondary immunization. Bulk TCR alpha and beta repertoires were sequenced longitudinally to track T-cell clones before and after primary and booster YFV17D yellow fever vaccination. What the study reported, not specific to this receptor: A small fraction of clonotypes showed up in both the CD4 and CD8 compartments, probably as a result of convergent recombination. FACS-sorted repertoires could contain abundant contaminating clonotypes from the bulk population, so computational filtering was required. The secondary T-cell response was weaker than the primary response but faster, peaking on day 5 instead of day 15. The study included only two donors, which limits how far the findings can be generalized. After the booster, most clones that had expanded after primary vaccination were detected again (around 96% of CD4 and roughly nine tenths of CD8), suggesting broad maintenance of memory.

Synthesis of TCR cDNA relied on 5'RACE template switching, a step that introduced a universal primer site along with unique molecular identifiers. cDNA synthesis was primed from both the TCR alpha and TCR beta constant segments. Library amplification used two PCR steps, and the second PCR step added sample barcodes and sequencing adapters. Sequencing of libraries was done on Illumina HiSeq 2500 (2x100 bp) or NovaSeq (2x150 bp). In the authors' own workflow: MIGEC handled demultiplexing of reads and collapsing into UMI consensus sequences, while MiXCR performed V(D)J alignment. Vaccine-responding clonotypes were defined with edgeR using replicate PBMC samples, requiring FDR below 0.01 and a log2 fold change above 5 up to day 15. CD4 or CD8 identity was assigned to each bulk clonotype according to whether the clonotype was present at higher abundance in the sequenced CD4 repertoire or the sequenced CD8 repertoire. TCRdb reworked the public reads: Q25 trimming with fastp, MiXCR clone assembly, productive beta chains retained. Here each entry gathers all rows of one CDR3 protein and keeps the most common genes and DNA. The V and J calls come from TCRdb's annotation, not from the publication. Counted in this sample were 450,000 to 550,000 distinct CDR3 sequences; 21% of them appeared once. The ten most abundant clones make up about a sixth of the sample.

Per the germline V gene (reference sequence), SEHNR is the CDR1 and FQNEAQ is the CDR2. CDR3 length: 15 amino acids, cysteine to phenylalanine. Only the CDR3 DNA is retained, 45 bases long and in frame from the first base. V is cut by 0 bases and J by 2 bases, and the space between the germline ends is 9 bases. The label giving this sample's treatment or condition can be read as: live attenuated yellow fever vaccine strain. At each blood-draw timepoint, two biological replicates of bulk PBMCs were obtained. A standard Ficoll-Paque protocol was used to isolate PBMCs from peripheral blood. RNA was extracted with TriZol from bulk PBMCs, CD4 and CD8 fractions, and dextramer-positive and dextramer-negative fractions. Regarding this clonotype: No antigen is known for it. Base qualities are missing; no much larger clone stands one base away.

The V and J segments used are TRBV7-9 and TRBJ2-3; possibly the D gene is TRBD2, per 5 matching bases. This specimen consisted of PBMCs, obtained approximately 22 days after the first yellow fever vaccination. The clonotype was recovered from a man younger than 35 who received the YFV17D yellow fever vaccine. In nucleotides, the sequence is TGTGCCAGCAGCTTAGCCGGGATTCTCACAGATACGCAGTATTTT. This translates into CASSLAGILTDTQYF.